This TCR beta chain was retrieved from a study of blood T cell repertoires in COVID-19. Background on the study: Italy, Spain and the United States were the sources of the convalescent and acute COVID-19 samples. In each case, the material was cDNA or gDNA derived from T cells, B-cell-depleted T cells, or PBMCs.

Per the original data handling: Nucleated cell number was recorded as an estimate derived from reference gene primer amplification. Measured with immunoSEQ multiplex PCR; TCRdb has only the in-frame clones, and not every one. Clonal size and the V and J genes are those of that table, whereas D and trimming came from the DNA. The sample lists more than 200,000 clones; approximately 86% were seen once. The CDR3 covers 14 residues. Trimming pared 5 bases from V and 5 bases from J, leaving 15 bases between. Germline V gene data show CDR1 as MRHNA and CDR2 as SNTAGT. The J gene is TRBJ1-1, the V gene TRBV6-4; D perhaps matches TRBD1 (5 bases). This clonotype was sampled from a human donor in a cohort sampled during active COVID-19. The specimen was peripheral blood. Here the CDR3 reads CASSPSGGVTEAFF. The CDR3 DNA is TGTGCCAGCAGTCCGTCCGGGGGGGTGACTGAAGCTTTCTTT.